The sample holds one count of the clone carrying this T cell receptor beta chain. Its matching antigen is unknown. This specimen comes from a study of blood T cells in healthy people across ages. Overall study: Researchers report that template switching captured about one barcoded beta molecule per two T cells. Overall study results and limits: More naive CD4+ cells and higher diversity were found in long-lived than in aged donors. Considered underestimates were the diversity estimates obtained from one million T cells.

Sample-barcoded 5' priming and a J-beta primer mix drove a second PCR of about 6 to 12 cycles. Using its own MiXCR run on the 5' RACE reads, TCRdb lists one record per CDR3 protein. This sample carries about 970,000 distinct CDR3 sequences, roughly half of them seen once, and the ten largest clones take around 21%. Germline assignment: CDR1 SQVTM and CDR2 ANQGSEA. Trimming removed 7 bases at V and 6 bases at J, with 18 bases between. This CDR3 region has 13 residues. This receptor was identified in a woman aged 60-70 years in good health. The sequencing input was blood. The rearrangement links TRBV29-1 to TRBJ1-2; possible D gene TRBD1, 6 bases. The CDR3 DNA reads TGCAGCGATCTCACAGGGCTGGGGAATGGCTACACCTTC. Protein product: CSDLTGLGNGYTF.